This T cell receptor beta chain was captured in a study of blood T cell repertoires in COVID-19. Looking at the study overall: From T cells, B-cell-depleted T cells, or PBMCs came the material, which was cDNA or gDNA.

CDR3 size: 15 residues. With V trimmed by 2 bases and J by 4 bases, 7 bases remained unmatched. The germline V gene has CDR1 SNHLY and CDR2 FYNNEI. Here immunoSEQ multiplex PCR was the method, and the copy in TCRdb shows in-frame clones only, minus some. Seen here are 250,000 to 300,000 clones, 89% observed once, and the top ten hold roughly an eighth. The receptor comes from an older woman with acute or convalescent COVID-19. The rearrangement joins TRBV2 to TRBJ2-5; 7 positions agree with TRBD1. Sequencing was carried out using peripheral blood. CDR3: CASSEPGTVRETQYF. CDR3 DNA sequence: TGTGCCAGCAGTGAACCCGGGACAGTGAGAGAGACCCAGTACTTC. Drawing the rest from reference TRBV2 and TRBJ2-5, the complete variable domain is EPEVTQTPSHQVTQMGQEVILRCVPISNHLYFYWYRQILGQKVEFLVSFYNNEISEKSEIFDDQFSVERPDGSNFTLKIRSTKLEDSAMYFCASSEPGTVRETQYFGPGTRLLVL.